Listed below are T cell receptor beta chains from one sample, sequenced in a study of blood T cell repertoires in COVID-19. Assay used: immunoSEQ multiplex PCR; TCRdb lists only in-frame clones, some missing. Of around 120,000 clones listed, 90% are singletons. Sequenced: peripheral blood. The receptors originated from a human donor with active COVID-19. The donor label of this sample is uncertain. Each CDR3 is given with its conserved first and last residue. A D gene is named only where the DNA matches it firmly. The listing skips clone size in some rows; elsewhere it reads once, few, many or a size class.

>TRBD1|TRBV29-1|NA|TRBJ2-3
TGCAGCGTCCTAGACAGGGGTCCAGATACGCAGTATTTT
CSVLDRGPDTQYF
>NA|TRBV7-9|NA|TRBJ1-2
TGTGCCAGCAGCTTAGCCAGTCCGACAGGCAGGAACTATGGCTACACCTTC
CASSLASPTGRNYGYTF
>NA|TRBV9|NA|TRBJ1-3
TGTGCCAGCAGCACGATGAGACGGCCGGGAGGGGCGAGCCCCTCTGGAAACACCATATATTTT
CASSTMRRPGGASPSGNTIYF
>TRBD1|TRBV4-2|NA|TRBJ1-5
TGTGCCAGCAGCCAAGATGGGACAGGGGTGGCGGGCAATCAGCCCCAGCATTTT
CASSQDGTGVAGNQPQHF
>NA|TRBV10-2|NA|TRBJ1-6
TGCGCCAGCAGTGAAGACAGGAACTATAATTCACCCCTCCACTTT
CASSEDRNYNSPLHF
>NA|TRBV7-2|once|TRBJ1-5
TGTGCCAGCAGCTTAGGACAGCTCAATCAGCCCCAGCATTTT
CASSLGQLNQPQHF
>NA|TRBV7-3|NA|TRBJ2-3
TGTGCCAGCAGCTTTAGAGAGTTAGCGGATACGCAGTATTTT
CASSFRELADTQYF
>NA|TRBV6-6|NA|TRBJ2-5
TGTGCCAGCAGTTACCTGGAGACCCAGTACTTC
CASSYLETQYF
>NA|TRBV6-2/TRBV6-3|once|TRBJ2-1
TGTGCCAGCAGTGCCAGGGGGGTCTCCTCCTACAATGAGCAGTTCTTC
CASSARGVSSYNEQFF
>TRBD2|TRBV11-2|NA|TRBJ2-1
TGTGCCAGCAGCTTTATCGAGCGGGGGAACAATGAGCAGTTCTTC
CASSFIERGNNEQFF
>TRBD2|TRBV3-1/TRBV3-2|NA|TRBJ2-1
TGTGCCAGCAGCCGACAGACTAGCGGGGGGCGGAATGAGCAGTTCTTC
CASSRQTSGGRNEQFF
>TRBD1|TRBV19|NA|TRBJ1-2
TGTGCCAGTAAGGTAGGGGGCTTAGAAGGCTACACCTTC
CASKVGGLEGYTF
>NA|TRBV30|NA|TRBJ1-1
TGTGCCTGGAGTGGAGCCGTTGAAGCTTTCTTT
CAWSGAVEAFF
>NA|TRBV28|NA|TRBJ1-2
TGTGCCAGCAGTCCAGCCGACAGCTATGGCTACACCTTC
CASSPADSYGYTF
>NA|TRBV2|NA|TRBJ1-4
TGTGCCAGCACGGGGGGCGTTGGTGAAAAACTGTTTTTT
CASTGGVGEKLFF
>NA|TRBV7-9|few|TRBJ1-2
TGTGCCAGCAGCTTAGTTCAGGTTCAGGGCTATGGCTACACCTTC
CASSLVQVQGYGYTF
>TRBD1|TRBV29-1|NA|TRBJ1-1
TGCAGCGTTTCACAGGGGGCCCCTGAAGCTTTCTTT
CSVSQGAPEAFF